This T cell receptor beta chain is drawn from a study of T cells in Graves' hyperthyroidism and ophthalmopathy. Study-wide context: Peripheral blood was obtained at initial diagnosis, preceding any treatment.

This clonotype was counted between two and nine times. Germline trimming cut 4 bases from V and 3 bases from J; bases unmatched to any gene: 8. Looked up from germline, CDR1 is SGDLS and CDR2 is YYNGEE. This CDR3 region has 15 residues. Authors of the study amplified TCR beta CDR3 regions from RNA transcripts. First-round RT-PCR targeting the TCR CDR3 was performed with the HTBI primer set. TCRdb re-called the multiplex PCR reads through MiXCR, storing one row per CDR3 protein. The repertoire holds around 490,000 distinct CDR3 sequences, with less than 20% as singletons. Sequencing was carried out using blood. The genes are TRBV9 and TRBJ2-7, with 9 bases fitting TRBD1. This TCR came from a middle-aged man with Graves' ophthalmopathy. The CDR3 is CASSPRDRAYYEQYF. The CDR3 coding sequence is TGTGCCAGCAGCCCCCGGGACAGGGCCTACTACGAGCAGTACTTC. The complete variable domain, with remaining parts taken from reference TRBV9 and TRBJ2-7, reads DSGVTQTPKHLITATGQRVTLRCSPRSGDLSVYWYQQSLDQGLQFLIQYYNGEERAKGNILERFSAQQFPDLHSELNLSSLELGDSALYFCASSPRDRAYYEQYFGPGTRLTVT.